The next 29 T cell receptor beta chains were all read from a single sample in a study of beta chain features in type 1 diabetes. General observations from the study: Moderate yet significant TCRB CDR3 shortening was seen in Type 1 diabetes patients in all four CD4+ subsets.

The whole isolated RNA underwent reverse transcription, so sequencing captured expressed TCRB transcripts. Sequencing used immunoSEQ multiplex PCR; TCRdb keeps in-frame clones, though not all of them. This sample carries a few hundred thousand clones, around 10% of them seen once, and the ten largest clones take around 0.66%. No antigen has been identified for these receptors. Source material: central memory CD4+ T cells from blood. Receptors were obtained from a man younger than 45 with type 1 diabetes.

This rearrangement joins TRBV15 to TRBJ2-3, with 10 positions matching TRBD2. Trimming at V came to 5 bases and at J to 6 bases, leaving 11 bases not matched to a gene. This CDR3 region has 16 residues. Germline CDR1 LNHNV, CDR2 YYDKDF (reference sequence). CDR3 sequence (DNA): TGTGCCACCAGCCCCCTGGATAGCGGGAGGCCGGATACGCAGTATTTT. This gives the protein CATSPLDSGRPDTQYF.

CDR3 protein: CASSLGTRGETQYF. CDR3 in DNA: TGTGCCAGCAGCTTAGGCACTAGGGGGGAGACCCAGTACTTC. The V gene is TRBV7-9, the J gene TRBJ2-5, with D perhaps TRBD1 (6 bases). This CDR3 contains 14 residues. Germline V lookup: CDR1 SEHNR, CDR2 FQNEAQ (reference sequence). The V gene lost 1 base and the J gene lost 5 bases, with 11 bases spanning the gap. Looking up the rest from reference TRBV7-9 and TRBJ2-5 gives the full variable domain: DTGVSQNPRHKITKRGQNVTFRCDPISEHNRLYWYRQTLGQGPEFLTYFQNEAQLEKSRLLSDRFSAERPKGSFSTLEIQRTEQGDSAMYLCASSLGTRGETQYFGPGTRLLVL.

This rearrangement joins TRBV7-3 to TRBJ1-1, with D perhaps TRBD1 (5 bases). CDR1 and CDR2 from the germline V gene are SGHTA and FQGTGA. The V end was cut by 5 bases, the J end by 5 bases, with 15 bases between. CDR3 length: 14 residues. The CDR3 DNA is TGTGCCAGCAGCCCGATCAGGGAATCTACTGAAGCTTTCTTT. Its translation: CASSPIRESTEAFF.

Many counts were recorded for this clone. This rearrangement joins TRBV9 to TRBJ1-3; no firm D call. The germline gives CDR1 SGDLS, CDR2 YYNGEE. The CDR3 is made up of 15 amino acids. V was shortened by 3 bases and J by 0 bases, with 10 bases between the two germline ends. This CDR3 reads CASSGPPSSGNTIYF. DNA of the CDR3: TGTGCCAGCAGCGGCCCCCCGAGCTCTGGAAACACCATATATTTT.

The chain links TRBV11-2 to TRBJ2-7, with 8 nucleotides matching TRBD2. J lost 6 bases, V lost 0 bases, and 10 bases had no gene match. Germline-derived CDR1 and CDR2 are SGHAT and FQNNGV. The CDR3 has 16 amino acids. CDR3 protein: CASSLDLLSGTFEQYF. The CDR3 DNA follows: TGTGCCAGCAGCTTAGATCTTCTTAGCGGGACGTTCGAGCAGTACTTC.

This clone was counted only a few times. The chain employs TRBV11-1 and TRBJ2-7; no clear D gene. The ends were cut back, 5 bases at V and 7 bases at J, with 15 bases in the middle. The CDR3 has 13 amino acids. Germline V gene data show CDR1 as SGHAT and CDR2 as FQDESV (reference sequence). In DNA, the CDR3 is TGTGCCAGCAGCCCTCGGTCGACACGGGAGCAGTACTTC. Its protein is CASSPRSTREQYF. Full variable domain (rest looked up from reference TRBV11-1 and TRBJ2-7): EAEVAQSPRYKITEKSQAVAFWCDPISGHATLYWYRQILGQGPELLVQFQDESVVDDSQLPKDRFSAERLKGVDSTLKIQPAELGDSAMYLCASSPRSTREQYFGPGTRLTVT.

The chain couples TRBV5-1 to TRBJ2-5; D might be TRBD2 (6 bases). The ends were cut back, 3 bases at V and 5 bases at J, with 8 bases in the middle. Germline CDR1 and CDR2: SGHRS and YFSETQ. This CDR3 has 12 amino acids. The CDR3 region has the DNA TGCGCCAGCAGCTCAGGGAGGGAGACCCAGTACTTC. Protein sequence: CASSSGRETQYF.

This chain joins TRBV7-2 and TRBJ2-5; 10 nucleotides line up with TRBD1. V was clipped by 2 bases and J by 5 bases; unmatched bases: 8. The germline V gene encodes CDR1 SGHTA and CDR2 FQGNSA. This CDR3 region has 16 residues. This CDR3 is CASSLQSGTGVETQYF. CDR3 nucleotide sequence: TGTGCCAGCAGCTTACAATCCGGGACAGGGGTCGAGACCCAGTACTTC.

The chain has TRBV7-2 and TRBJ1-2; D call uncertain. CDR1 is SGHTA and CDR2 is FQGNSA in the germline V gene. CDR3 length: 13 residues. Trimming took off 4 bases at V and 2 bases at J, with 8 bases between the two ends. The CDR3 sequence: CASSSAPNYGYTF. The CDR3 DNA reads as TGTGCCAGCAGCTCTGCCCCAAACTATGGCTACACCTTC. Using reference TRBV7-2 and TRBJ1-2 for the parts outside the CDR3, the full variable domain is GAGVSQSPSNKVTEKGKDVELRCDPISGHTALYWYRQSLGQGLEFLIYFQGNSAPDKSGLPSDRFSAERTGGSVSTLTIQRTQQEDSAVYLCASSSAPNYGYTFGSGTRLTVV.

This clone was detected a few times. The same CDR3 also results from other DNA sequences found in this sample. The chain employs TRBV15 and TRBJ1-5, with D tentatively TRBD1 (5 bases). Trimming took off 3 bases at V and 2 bases at J, with 11 bases between the two ends. Germline V CDR1 and CDR2: LNHNV, YYDKDF (reference sequence). The CDR3 is 15 amino acids. The CDR3 DNA sequence: TGTGCCACCAGCAGGGAGGGCAGGGGCAATCAGCCCCAGCATTTT. Amino acid sequence: CATSREGRGNQPQHF.

This chain uses TRBV9 with TRBJ2-5; 8 nucleotides line up with TRBD1. From germline, CDR1 is SGDLS and CDR2 YYNGEE. The V segment lost 4 bases and the J segment 3 bases; nucleotides outside the gene matches: 2. CDR3 length: 13 residues. The CDR3 nucleotides are TGTGCCAGCAGCCCGACAGGGGAAGAGACCCAGTACTTC. It is translated as CASSPTGEETQYF.

At least ten counts were recorded for this clone. The chain's CDR3 is CAISELSGSYNEQFF. CDR3 coding DNA: TGTGCCATCAGTGAATTATCGGGATCCTACAATGAGCAGTTCTTC. J is TRBJ2-1 and V is TRBV10-3; a weak D match, TRBD2 (5 bases). Per germline, CDR1 ENHRY and CDR2 SYGVKD. Trimming left V 3 bases short and J 1 base short, with 10 bases between. The CDR3 totals 15 residues.

The J gene is TRBJ2-3, the V gene TRBV6-1; 9 bases are a match to TRBD2. This CDR3 comprises 15 residues. Germline V gene data show CDR1 as MNHNS and CDR2 as SASEGT. The V and J ends lost 4 bases and 3 bases, in that order; junction bases with no gene match: 5. Here the CDR3 reads CASSGGTSGTDTQYF. In DNA, the CDR3 is TGTGCCAGCAGTGGTGGTACTAGCGGGACAGATACGCAGTATTTT.

This clone has more than one count but fewer than ten. Different DNA sequences within this sample yield the same CDR3. The gene calls are TRBV7-2 and TRBJ2-1; 12 bases are shared with TRBD2. Germline CDR1 SGHTA, CDR2 FQGNSA. The J segment lost 6 bases and the V segment lost 3 bases, leaving 3 bases of the junction unmatched. The CDR3 is 15 residues long. The CDR3 here is CASSFPTSGSNEQFF. The CDR3 bases are TGTGCCAGCAGCTTCCCGACTAGCGGGAGCAATGAGCAGTTCTTC.

The chain carries TRBV29-1 and TRBJ1-2; a possible D gene is TRBD1 (5 bases). Germline-derived CDR1 and CDR2 are SQVTM and ANQGSEA. The CDR3 extends over 15 amino acids. Trimming took 3 bases from V and 2 from J, leaving 16 bases between them. CDR3 in amino acids: CSVDVAEGANYGYTF. CDR3 bases: TGCAGCGTTGACGTGGCGGAAGGGGCAAACTATGGCTACACCTTC.

This chain joins TRBV7-3 and TRBJ2-7; 9 bases match TRBD1. This CDR3 has 14 amino acids. J gave up 5 bases and V 7 bases, and 9 bases lay outside the gene matches. CDR1 is SGHTA and CDR2 is FQGTGA in the germline V gene. CDR3 in DNA: TGTGCCAGCACCCCGGACAGGGGTTGGCACGAGCAGTACTTC. Residues: CASTPDRGWHEQYF. The complete variable domain, with remaining parts taken from reference TRBV7-3 and TRBJ2-7, reads GAGVSQTPSNKVTEKGKYVELRCDPISGHTALYWYRQSLGQGPEFLIYFQGTGAADDSGLPNDRFFAVRPEGSVSTLKIQRTERGDSAVYLCASTPDRGWHEQYFGPGTRLTVT.

This clone has just a few counts. Other nucleotide sequences in the sample specify the same CDR3. The rearrangement uses TRBV9 and TRBJ2-7; no definite D call. This CDR3 comprises 12 residues. Trimming took 3 bases from V and 4 from J, leaving 8 bases between them. Germline assignment: CDR1 SGDLS and CDR2 YYNGEE. In nucleotides, the CDR3 is TGTGCCAGCAGCGCCACTGGTTACGAGCAGTACTTC. It translates to CASSATGYEQYF.

The gene calls are TRBV10-2 and TRBJ2-6; perhaps TRBD2 as D (6 bases). Germline CDR1 and CDR2: WSHSY and SAAADI. The V end was cut by 7 bases, the J end by 0 bases, with 10 bases between. This CDR3 comprises 15 residues. The CDR3 DNA follows: TGCGCCAGCAACCTGGGGGGCTCTGGGGCCAACGTCCTGACTTTC. It encodes CASNLGGSGANVLTF.

J is TRBJ2-5 and V is TRBV11-2; no clear D gene. The V end lost 1 base, the J end lost 5 bases, and 5 bases lay between the germline ends. CDR3 size: 12 residues. Germline lookup yields CDR1 SGHAT and CDR2 FQNNGV. In nucleotides, the CDR3 is TGTGCCAGCAGCTTAGTTGAGGAGACCCAGTACTTC. It yields the protein CASSLVEETQYF.

This clone was counted many times. The V and J genes are TRBV18 and TRBJ2-3; D perhaps matches TRBD2 (5 bases). CDR1 and CDR2 (germline): KGHSH, LQKENI. The V gene lost 0 bases and the J gene lost 1 base, with 5 bases spanning the gap. The CDR3 sequence is 14 residues long. CDR3 nucleotides: TGTGCCAGCTCACCACCTAGCGGCACAGATACGCAGTATTTT. It is translated as CASSPPSGTDTQYF.

The table lists this clone with a few counts. The V call is TRBV14, the J call TRBJ2-1; 9 nucleotides align to TRBD1. The junction had 3 bases not matched to a gene; V was cut back by 3 bases and J by 6 bases. Germline V CDR1 and CDR2: SGHDN, FVKESK. The CDR3 is 14 residues long. CDR3 bases: TGTGCCAGCAGCCAGCAGACAGGGGGCAATGAGCAGTTCTTC. This sequence encodes CASSQQTGGNEQFF.

The chain is built from TRBV7-2 and TRBJ2-3; D is unclear. CDR3 length: 14 amino acids. V lost 5 bases to trimming and J lost 6 bases, with 15 bases between them. The germline V gene encodes CDR1 SGHTA and CDR2 FQGNSA. Here the CDR3 reads CASSPREFSDTQYF. The CDR3 nucleotides read TGTGCCAGCAGCCCCAGAGAATTTTCTGATACGCAGTATTTT.

This clone was picked up a small number of times. The sample holds other DNA sequences that translate to the same CDR3. The V gene is TRBV7-6, the J gene TRBJ2-5; D ambiguous. CDR3 size: 11 residues. V lost 5 bases and J lost 4, with 5 bases in between. CDR1 and CDR2 from the germline V gene are SGHVS and FNYEAQ. The CDR3 is CASSRRETQYF. The CDR3 DNA sequence: TGTGCCAGCAGCCGGCGAGAGACCCAGTACTTC.

This clone has just a few counts. The chain recombines TRBV7-9 with TRBJ2-5; D uncertain. Germline V gene sequence: CDR1 SEHNR, CDR2 FQNEAQ (reference sequence). V gave up 3 bases and J gave up 4 bases, with 6 bases separating them. The CDR3 has 12 residues. The CDR3 nucleotides are TGTGCCAGCAGCTTGTCGTCAGAGACCCAGTACTTC. Translation gives CASSLSSETQYF.

This clone was seen only a few times. J is TRBJ2-3 and V is TRBV5-1; the D is unclear. Per germline, CDR1 SGHRS and CDR2 YFSETQ. The CDR3 loop spans 12 amino acids. V was shortened by 4 bases and J by 3 bases, with 6 bases between the two germline ends. CDR3 sequence (DNA): TGCGCCAGCAGCCAGGAGACAGATACGCAGTATTTT. Translated: CASSQETDTQYF. Full variable domain (remainder filled in from reference TRBV5-1 and TRBJ2-3): KAGVTQTPRYLIKTRGQQVTLSCSPISGHRSVSWYQQTPGQGLQFLFEYFSETQRNKGNFPGRFSGRQFSNSRSEMNVSTLELGDSALYLCASSQETDTQYFGPGTRLTVL.

The V and J genes are TRBV28 and TRBJ2-1, with D unresolved. V dropped 5 bases and J dropped 13 bases, with 27 bases sitting between them. The CDR3 contains 16 residues. Germline V gives CDR1 MDHEN, CDR2 SYDVKM. CDR3 amino acids: CASSTTNTRAYHQQFF. DNA for the CDR3: TGTGCCAGCAGTACAACCAATACGCGAGCGTACCATCAACAGTTCTTC.

This clone was seen more than once but under ten times. The rearrangement links TRBV5-4 to TRBJ2-3; no reliable D call. With 5 bases removed from V and 2 bases from J, the gap between germline ends came to 12 bases. Germline-derived CDR1 and CDR2 are SGHNT and YYREEE (reference sequence). CDR3 length: 14 amino acids. This CDR3 is CASSVDQYTDTQYF. The DNA of the CDR3 is TGTGCCAGCAGTGTCGACCAATACACAGATACGCAGTATTTT.

The rearrangement links TRBV28 to TRBJ2-5; 7 nucleotides agree with TRBD1. V lost 3 bases to trimming and J lost 1 base; unmatched junction nucleotides: 8. The germline gives CDR1 MDHEN, CDR2 SYDVKM. The CDR3 is 16 residues long. The CDR3 reads CASSLDPGTAQETQYF. The CDR3 bases are TGTGCCAGCAGTTTGGATCCCGGGACAGCCCAAGAGACCCAGTACTTC.

This clone was detected a few times. The chain has TRBV7-8 and TRBJ2-7, with 8 bases aligning to TRBD1. The CDR3 runs 16 residues. Germline trimming cut 4 bases from V and 0 bases from J; bases unmatched to any gene: 8. CDR1 and CDR2 (germline): SGHVS, FQNEAQ. The CDR3 reads CASSSPRGHASYEQYF. The CDR3 DNA sequence: TGTGCCAGCAGCTCCCCCAGGGGGCACGCCTCCTACGAGCAGTACTTC.